These 4 T cell receptor beta chains were all obtained from the same sample, sequenced in a study of blood T cell repertoires in COVID-19. TCRdb keeps only in-frame clones here, not all; method: immunoSEQ multiplex PCR. The sample shows 200,000 to 300,000 clones, around nine tenths of them seen only once. The specimen sequenced was peripheral blood. Source of these receptors: a woman in her 70s with active or convalescent COVID-19.

V is TRBV15 and J is TRBJ2-5, with 8 bases lining up with TRBD1. The germline V gene encodes CDR1 LNHNV and CDR2 YYDKDF (reference sequence). The CDR3 is made up of 16 amino acids. Losses at the gene ends were 4 bases for V and 1 base for J; bases not matched to a gene: 8. The CDR3 DNA is TGTGCCACCAGCAAGTACAGGGGGGCAAGCCAAGAGACCCAGTACTTC. This gives the protein CATSKYRGASQETQYF.

The genes are TRBV9 and TRBJ2-7; 8 bases are shared with TRBD1. This CDR3 has 16 amino acids. The V gene's germline CDR1 is SGDLS and CDR2 YYNGEE. Trimming cost V 3 bases and J 4 bases; bases outside gene matches: 12. CDR3 DNA sequence: TGTGCCAGCAGCGCGACAGGGGCGGCTTTGTGGTACGAGCAGTACTTC. It is translated as CASSATGAALWYEQYF. Full variable domain (missing parts from reference TRBV9 and TRBJ2-7): DSGVTQTPKHLITATGQRVTLRCSPRSGDLSVYWYQQSLDQGLQFLIQYYNGEERAKGNILERFSAQQFPDLHSELNLSSLELGDSALYFCASSATGAALWYEQYFGPGTRLTVT.

CDR3 DNA sequence: TGTGCCAGCAGCCTCGGGGTGGTCGACACCGGGGAGCTGTTTTTT. This gives the protein CASSLGVVDTGELFF. This rearrangement joins TRBV7-9 to TRBJ2-2, with D possibly TRBD2 on 5 matching bases. The V gene's germline CDR1 is SEHNR and CDR2 FQNEAQ (reference sequence). V was pared by 5 bases and J by 3 bases, with 13 bases between. The CDR3 extends over 15 amino acids.

This clone has only one observation. Other DNA sequences in this sample translate to the same CDR3. This chain joins TRBV12-3 or TRBV12-4 and TRBJ1-1; D gene uncertain. The ends were cut back, 3 bases at V and 5 bases at J, with 10 bases in the middle. The CDR3 extends over 13 amino acids. The CDR3 loop is CASSFGGRTEAFF. The CDR3 nucleotides are TGTGCCAGCAGTTTTGGTGGGAGAACTGAAGCTTTCTTT.